These T cell receptor beta chains were read from a single sample in a study of blood T cell repertoires in COVID-19. Repertoires were generated with immunoSEQ multiplex PCR, while TCRdb's copy carries only in-frame clones and drops some. The table records roughly 190,000 clones, 75% to 90% of them present only once. The sequenced sample was peripheral blood. Receptors originate from an older woman with acute or convalescent COVID-19. CDR3s include the opening cysteine and the closing phenylalanine or tryptophan. A D gene is named only where the DNA matches it firmly. Rows give clone size only sometimes, using once, few, many, or a class for an expanded clone.

V gene	J gene	clone size	D gene	CDR3 DNA	CDR3 protein
TRBV3-1/TRBV3-2	TRBJ2-7	NA	TRBD2	TGTGCCAGCAGCCAAGGGGGACTAGCGGGAGCGTCCTACGAGCAGTACTTC	CASSQGGLAGASYEQYF
TRBV18	TRBJ1-1	once	TRBD1	TGTGCCAGCTCACCTCAGACAGGGTCGATGAACACTGAAGCTTTCTTT	CASSPQTGSMNTEAFF
TRBV24-1	TRBJ2-3	NA	NA	TGTGCCACCACGGGAGGGGGCGGCACAGATACGCAGTATTTT	CATTGGGGTDTQYF
TRBV7-2	TRBJ2-2	NA	TRBD2	TGTGCCAGCAGCTTAAGCGGGGGGCGAACCGGGGAGCTGTTTTTT	CASSLSGGRTGELFF
TRBV18	TRBJ2-3	NA	TRBD1	TGTGCCAGCTCACCACGGGACAGGGTCGGCACAGATACGCAGTATTTT	CASSPRDRVGTDTQYF
TRBV4-2	TRBJ1-1	NA	NA	TGTGCCAGCAGCCAAGAATTAAGGGGCGCGTTCTCTGAAGCTTTCTTT	CASSQELRGAFSEAFF
TRBV6-6	TRBJ2-1	NA	NA	TGTGCCAGCGCGTTTTACAATGAGCAGTTCTTC	CASAFYNEQFF
TRBV18	TRBJ2-6	NA	TRBD1	TGTGCCAGCTCACCCCCGGGACAGGGGACTGGGGCCAACGTCCTGACTTTC	CASSPPGQGTGANVLTF
TRBV28	TRBJ2-7	NA	NA	TGTGCCAGCAGTTTAAGCGACTACGAGCAGTACTTC	CASSLSDYEQYF
TRBV18	TRBJ2-6	NA	NA	TGTGCCAGCTCACCTAGCGGGACAGCTGGGGCCAACGTCCTGACTTTC	CASSPSGTAGANVLTF
TRBV12-3/TRBV12-4	TRBJ2-1	NA	NA	TGTGCCAGCAGTTTTAATCAGCAGTTCTTC	CASSFNQQFF
TRBV7-3	TRBJ2-2	NA	TRBD2	TGTGCCAGCAGCTCTGGACTAGCTTTTACAGCCGGGGAGCTGTTTTTT	CASSSGLAFTAGELFF
TRBV9	TRBJ2-3	NA	NA	TGTGCCAGCAGCGTAGACAACAACCGATATACGCAGTATTTT	CASSVDNNRYTQYF
TRBV5-1	TRBJ1-2	NA	TRBD1	TGCGCCAGCAGCTCCGGGACAGGGGGCTTTGGTGGCTACACCTTC	CASSSGTGGFGGYTF
TRBV6-1	TRBJ1-1	NA	TRBD1	TGTGCCAGCAGTGAGGGACAGGCCCACACTGAAGCTTTCTTT	CASSEGQAHTEAFF
TRBV18	TRBJ2-1	NA	TRBD2	TGTGCCAGCTCTCGACTAGCGATGAGCTCCTACAATGAGCAGTTCTTC	CASSRLAMSSYNEQFF
TRBV27	TRBJ1-2	NA	TRBD1	TGTGCCAGCAGTTTTAGGGGACAGTATAATGGCTACACCTTC	CASSFRGQYNGYTF
TRBV2	TRBJ2-3	NA	TRBD2	TGTGCCAGCAGTGAAGCCTTAGCGGGAGGGCCATTCGCAGATACGCAGTATTTT	CASSEALAGGPFADTQYF
TRBV28	TRBJ2-3	NA	NA	TGTGCCAGCAGTTTTACGGGAGACCGAACAGATACGCAGTATTTT	CASSFTGDRTDTQYF
TRBV18	TRBJ2-1	NA	TRBD1	TGTGCCAGCTCGCGTGACAGGGCAAGCAATGAGCAGTTCTTC	CASSRDRASNEQFF
TRBV28	TRBJ2-7	NA	TRBD1	TGTGCCAGCAGATCGACAGGGCGGCCCTACGAGCAGTACTTC	CASRSTGRPYEQYF
TRBV19	TRBJ1-1	NA	TRBD1	TGTGCCAGTAGTAAACTGGGACAGCCGAACACTGAAGCTTTCTTT	CASSKLGQPNTEAFF
TRBV4-1	TRBJ1-4	once	NA	TGCGCCAGCAGCCAAGGGGGCGTTGGAGAAAAACTGTTTTTT	CASSQGGVGEKLFF
TRBV2	TRBJ1-2	NA	TRBD1	TGTGCCAGCAGTGACATGACAGGGCCGTACACCTTC	CASSDMTGPYTF
TRBV3-1/TRBV3-2	TRBJ2-7	NA	TRBD2	TGTGCCAGCAGCCTGACCGGGACTAGCTCCTACGAGCAGTACTTC	CASSLTGTSSYEQYF
TRBV19	TRBJ1-2	NA	TRBD1	TGTGCCAGTAGGACAGGGGGAAACTATGGCTACACCTTC	CASRTGGNYGYTF
TRBV20-1	TRBJ2-3	NA	TRBD2	TGCAGTGCTAGTGTAGCGGGTACGACAGATACGCAGTATTTT	CSASVAGTTDTQYF
TRBV30	TRBJ1-6	NA	NA	TGTGCCTGGAGCAGGAATGTTTCACCCCTCCACTTT	CAWSRNVSPLHF
TRBV18	TRBJ1-1	NA	NA	TGTGCCAGCTCACCACGTGGGGGAGGAAACACTGAAGCTTTCTTT	CASSPRGGGNTEAFF
TRBV10-2	TRBJ1-5	NA	TRBD1	TGCGCCAGCAGTATTGACAGGGCAAGACAGCCCCAGCATTTT	CASSIDRARQPQHF
TRBV5-1	TRBJ2-3	once	TRBD2	TGCGCCAGCAGCTTGGGGACTAGCGGAGATACGCAGTATTTT	CASSLGTSGDTQYF
TRBV28	TRBJ2-2	NA	NA	TGTGCCAGCAGGTGGAGGAGGACCATCGACGGGGAGCTGTTTTTT	CASRWRRTIDGELFF
TRBV7-3	TRBJ2-2	NA	NA	TGTGCCAGCAGCTTAATGGCTAGCCCCGGGGAGCTGTTTTTT	CASSLMASPGELFF
TRBV28	TRBJ2-1	NA	NA	TGTGCCAGCAGTCCTGGGACAAGTGAGCAGTTCTTC	CASSPGTSEQFF